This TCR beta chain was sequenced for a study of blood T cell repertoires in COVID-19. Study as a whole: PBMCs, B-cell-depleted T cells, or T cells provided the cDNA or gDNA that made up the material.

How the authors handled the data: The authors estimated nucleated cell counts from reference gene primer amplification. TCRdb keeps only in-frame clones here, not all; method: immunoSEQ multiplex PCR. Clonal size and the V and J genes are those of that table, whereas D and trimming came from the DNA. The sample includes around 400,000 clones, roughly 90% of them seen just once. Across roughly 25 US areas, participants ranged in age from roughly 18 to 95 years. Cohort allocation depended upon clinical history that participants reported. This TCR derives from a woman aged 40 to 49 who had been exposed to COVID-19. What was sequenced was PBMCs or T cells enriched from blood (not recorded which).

The CDR3 nucleotides read TGTGCCAGCAGCTTACTGGGACAGCCTTGGGATGAGCAGTTCTTC. The encoded protein is CASSLLGQPWDEQFF. The J gene is TRBJ2-1, the V gene TRBV7-2, with 7 positions matching TRBD1. CDR1 is SGHTA, CDR2 FQGNSA, per germline. The CDR3 extends over 15 amino acids. J gave up 8 bases and V 2 bases, and 9 bases lay outside the gene matches.